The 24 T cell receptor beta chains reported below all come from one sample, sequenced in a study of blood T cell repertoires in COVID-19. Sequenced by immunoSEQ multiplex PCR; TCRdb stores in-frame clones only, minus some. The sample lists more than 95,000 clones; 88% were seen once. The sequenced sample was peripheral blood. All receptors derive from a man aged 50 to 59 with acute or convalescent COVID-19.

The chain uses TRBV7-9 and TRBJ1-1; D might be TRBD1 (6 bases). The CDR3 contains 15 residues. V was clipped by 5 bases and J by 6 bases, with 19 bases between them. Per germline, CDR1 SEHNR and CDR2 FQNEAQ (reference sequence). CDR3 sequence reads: CASSPKGGGKPEAFF. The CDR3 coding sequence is TGTGCCAGCAGCCCAAAGGGAGGGGGGAAGCCTGAAGCTTTCTTT.

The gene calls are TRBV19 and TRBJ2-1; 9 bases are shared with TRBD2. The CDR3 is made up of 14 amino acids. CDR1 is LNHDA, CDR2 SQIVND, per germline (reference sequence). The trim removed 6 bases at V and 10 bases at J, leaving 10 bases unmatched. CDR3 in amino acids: CASRTSGGKGEQFF. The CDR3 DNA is TGTGCCAGTAGGACTAGCGGCGGAAAGGGGGAGCAGTTCTTC.

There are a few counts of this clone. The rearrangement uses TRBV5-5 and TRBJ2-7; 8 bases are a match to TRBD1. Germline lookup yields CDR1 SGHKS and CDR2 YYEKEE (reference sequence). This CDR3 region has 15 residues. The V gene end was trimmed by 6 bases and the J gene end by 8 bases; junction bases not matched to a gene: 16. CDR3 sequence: CASKAVDRGGWKQYF. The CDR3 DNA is TGTGCCAGCAAAGCTGTCGACAGGGGCGGATGGAAGCAGTACTTC.

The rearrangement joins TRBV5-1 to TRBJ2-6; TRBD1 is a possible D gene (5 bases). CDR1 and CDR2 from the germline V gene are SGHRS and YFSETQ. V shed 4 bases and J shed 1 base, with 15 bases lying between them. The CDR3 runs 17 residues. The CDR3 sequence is CASSRAPPGSGANVLTF. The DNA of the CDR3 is TGCGCCAGCAGCCGGGCCCCGCCAGGGTCTGGGGCCAACGTCCTGACTTTC.

DNA of the CDR3: TGTGCCAGCAGCCAAGCGACTAGCGGGAGAACCGGTGAGCAGTTCTTC. Its translation: CASSQATSGRTGEQFF. The V call is TRBV14, the J call TRBJ2-1; 12 bases map to TRBD2. The CDR3 consists of 16 residues. The V segment lost 1 base and the J segment 9 bases; nucleotides outside the gene matches: 7. CDR1 is SGHDN and CDR2 is FVKESK in the germline V gene.

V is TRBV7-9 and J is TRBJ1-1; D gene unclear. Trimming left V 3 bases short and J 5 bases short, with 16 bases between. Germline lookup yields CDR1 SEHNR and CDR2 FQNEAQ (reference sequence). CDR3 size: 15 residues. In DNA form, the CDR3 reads TGTGCCAGCAGCTTCGCGTCCGTGAGAGGAACTGAAGCTTTCTTT. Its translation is CASSFASVRGTEAFF.

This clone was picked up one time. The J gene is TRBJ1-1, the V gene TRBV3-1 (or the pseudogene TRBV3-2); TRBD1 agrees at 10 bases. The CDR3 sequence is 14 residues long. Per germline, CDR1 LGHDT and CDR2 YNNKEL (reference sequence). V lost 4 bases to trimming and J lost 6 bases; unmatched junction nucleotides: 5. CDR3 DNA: TGTGCCAGCAGCCGAGGACAGGGGGGTTCTGAAGCTTTCTTT. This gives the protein CASSRGQGGSEAFF.

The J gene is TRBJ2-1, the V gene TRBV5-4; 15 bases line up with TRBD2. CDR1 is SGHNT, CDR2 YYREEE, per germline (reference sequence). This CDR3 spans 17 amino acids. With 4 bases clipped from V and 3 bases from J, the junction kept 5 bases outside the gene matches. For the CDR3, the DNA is TGTGCCAGCAGCGCCCGGACTAGCGGGAGGGGCTACAATGAGCAGTTCTTC. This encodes CASSARTSGRGYNEQFF.

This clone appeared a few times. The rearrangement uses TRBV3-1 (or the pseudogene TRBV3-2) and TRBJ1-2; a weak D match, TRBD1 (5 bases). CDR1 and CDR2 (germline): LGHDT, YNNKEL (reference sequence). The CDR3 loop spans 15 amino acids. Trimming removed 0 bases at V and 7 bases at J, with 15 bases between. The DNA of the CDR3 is TGTGCCAGCAGCCAAGACCCATGGGGGGTCGGTGGCTACACCTTC. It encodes CASSQDPWGVGGYTF.

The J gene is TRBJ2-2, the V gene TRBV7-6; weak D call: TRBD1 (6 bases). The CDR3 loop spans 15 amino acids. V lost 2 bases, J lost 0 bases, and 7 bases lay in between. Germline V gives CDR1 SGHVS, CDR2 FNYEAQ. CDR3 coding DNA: TGTGCCAGCAGCTTAAGGGGGACGAACACCGGGGAGCTGTTTTTT. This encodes CASSLRGTNTGELFF. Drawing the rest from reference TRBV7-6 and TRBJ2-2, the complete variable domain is GAGVSQSPRYKVTKRGQDVALRCDPISGHVSLYWYRQALGQGPEFLTYFNYEAQQDKSGLPNDRFSAERPEGSISTLTIQRTEQRDSAMYRCASSLRGTNTGELFFGEGSRLTVL.

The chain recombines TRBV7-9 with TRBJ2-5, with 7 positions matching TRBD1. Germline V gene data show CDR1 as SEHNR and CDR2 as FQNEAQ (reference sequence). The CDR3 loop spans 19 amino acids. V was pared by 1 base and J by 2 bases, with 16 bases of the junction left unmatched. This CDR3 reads CASSLDRGTGAFVQETQYF. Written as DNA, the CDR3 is TGTGCCAGCAGCTTAGACCGGGGCACAGGGGCCTTTGTACAAGAGACCCAGTACTTC.

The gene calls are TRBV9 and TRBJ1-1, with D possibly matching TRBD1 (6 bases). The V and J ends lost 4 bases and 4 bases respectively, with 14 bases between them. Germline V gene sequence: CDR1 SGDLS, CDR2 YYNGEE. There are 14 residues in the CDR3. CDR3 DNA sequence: TGTGCCAGCAGCCCTACAGGGAGAAGCACTGAAGCTTTCTTT. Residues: CASSPTGRSTEAFF. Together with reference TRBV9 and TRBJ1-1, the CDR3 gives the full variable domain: DSGVTQTPKHLITATGQRVTLRCSPRSGDLSVYWYQQSLDQGLQFLIQYYNGEERAKGNILERFSAQQFPDLHSELNLSSLELGDSALYFCASSPTGRSTEAFFGQGTRLTVV.

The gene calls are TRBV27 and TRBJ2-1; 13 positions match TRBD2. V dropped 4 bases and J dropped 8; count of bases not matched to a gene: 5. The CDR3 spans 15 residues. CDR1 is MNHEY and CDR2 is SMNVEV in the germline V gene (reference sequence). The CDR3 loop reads CASSSGLAGWDEQFF. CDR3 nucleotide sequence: TGTGCCAGCAGTTCGGGACTAGCGGGATGGGATGAGCAGTTCTTC.

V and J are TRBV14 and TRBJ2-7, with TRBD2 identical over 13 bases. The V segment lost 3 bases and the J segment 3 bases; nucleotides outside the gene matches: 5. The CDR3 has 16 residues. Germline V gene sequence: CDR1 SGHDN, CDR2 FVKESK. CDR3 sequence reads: CASSQGLAGTLYEQYF. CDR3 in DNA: TGTGCCAGCAGCCAGGGACTAGCGGGGACGCTCTACGAGCAGTACTTC.

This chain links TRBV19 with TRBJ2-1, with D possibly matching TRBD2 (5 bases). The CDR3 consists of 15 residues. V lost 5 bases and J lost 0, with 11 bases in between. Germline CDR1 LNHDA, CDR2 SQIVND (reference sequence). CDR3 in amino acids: CASSSSGSSYNEQFF. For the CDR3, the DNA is TGTGCCAGTAGTTCAAGTGGGAGCTCCTACAATGAGCAGTTCTTC.

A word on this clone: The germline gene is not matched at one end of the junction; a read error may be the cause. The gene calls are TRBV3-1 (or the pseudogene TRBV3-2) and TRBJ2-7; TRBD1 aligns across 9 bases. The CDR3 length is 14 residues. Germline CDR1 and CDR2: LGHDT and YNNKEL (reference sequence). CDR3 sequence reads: CASTSTGGSSEQYF. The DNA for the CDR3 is TGTGCCAGCACCTCGACAGGGGGATCCTCCGAGCAGTACTTC.

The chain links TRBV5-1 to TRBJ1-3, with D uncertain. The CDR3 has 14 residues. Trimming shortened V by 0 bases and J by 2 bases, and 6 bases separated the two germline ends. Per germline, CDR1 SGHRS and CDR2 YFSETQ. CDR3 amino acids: CASSLGAAGNTIYF. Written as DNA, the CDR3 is TGCGCCAGCAGCTTGGGGGCCGCTGGAAACACCATATATTTT. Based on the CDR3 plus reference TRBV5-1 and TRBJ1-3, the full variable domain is KAGVTQTPRYLIKTRGQQVTLSCSPISGHRSVSWYQQTPGQGLQFLFEYFSETQRNKGNFPGRFSGRQFSNSRSEMNVSTLELGDSALYLCASSLGAAGNTIYFGEGSWLTVV.

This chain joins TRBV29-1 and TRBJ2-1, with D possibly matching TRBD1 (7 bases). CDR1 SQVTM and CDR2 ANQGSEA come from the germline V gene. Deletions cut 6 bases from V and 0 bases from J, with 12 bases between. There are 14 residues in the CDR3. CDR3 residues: CSVPGGSSYNEQFF. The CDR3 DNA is TGCAGCGTACCAGGGGGGAGCTCCTACAATGAGCAGTTCTTC.

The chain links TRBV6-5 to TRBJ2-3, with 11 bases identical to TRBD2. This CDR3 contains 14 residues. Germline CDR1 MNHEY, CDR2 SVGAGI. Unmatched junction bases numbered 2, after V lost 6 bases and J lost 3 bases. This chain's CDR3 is CASSLAGGTDTQYF. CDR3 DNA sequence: TGTGCCAGCAGCCTAGCGGGAGGTACAGATACGCAGTATTTT.

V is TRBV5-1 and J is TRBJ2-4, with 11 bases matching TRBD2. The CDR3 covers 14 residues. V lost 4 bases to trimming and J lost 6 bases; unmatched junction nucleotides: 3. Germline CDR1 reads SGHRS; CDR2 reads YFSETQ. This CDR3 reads CASSPGTSGNIQYF. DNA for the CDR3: TGCGCCAGCAGCCCCGGGACTAGCGGAAACATTCAGTACTTC.

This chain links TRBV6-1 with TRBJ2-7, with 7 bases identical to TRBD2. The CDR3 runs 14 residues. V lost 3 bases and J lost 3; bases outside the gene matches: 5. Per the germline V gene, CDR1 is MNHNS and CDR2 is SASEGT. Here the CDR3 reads CASSEFAGDYEQYF. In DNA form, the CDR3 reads TGTGCCAGCAGTGAGTTTGCGGGAGACTACGAGCAGTACTTC.

The CDR3 protein is CASSIGPSGTVLYGYTF. The CDR3 bases are TGTGCCAGTAGTATAGGACCGTCCGGGACAGTCCTCTATGGCTACACCTTC. V and J are TRBV19 and TRBJ1-2; 7 bases are shared with TRBD1. The length of the CDR3 is 17 residues. Trimming removed 1 base from V and 4 bases from J; junction bases left unmatched: 12. Germline-derived CDR1 and CDR2 are LNHDA and SQIVND (reference sequence).

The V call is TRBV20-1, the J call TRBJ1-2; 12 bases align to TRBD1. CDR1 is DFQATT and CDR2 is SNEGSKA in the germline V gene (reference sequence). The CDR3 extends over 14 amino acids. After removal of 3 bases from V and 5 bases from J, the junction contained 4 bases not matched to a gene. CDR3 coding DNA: TGCAGTGCTAGTAGGGACAGGGGGCGATATGGCTACACCTTC. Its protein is CSASRDRGRYGYTF.

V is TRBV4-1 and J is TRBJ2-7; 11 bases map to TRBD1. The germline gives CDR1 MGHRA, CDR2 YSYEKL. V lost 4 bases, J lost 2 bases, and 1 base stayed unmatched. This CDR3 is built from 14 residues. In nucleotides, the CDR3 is TGCGCCAGCAGCCGGGGACAGGGGGCCTACGAGCAGTACTTC. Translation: CASSRGQGAYEQYF.